Following are 9 T cell receptor beta chains from one sample sequenced in a study of cytomegalovirus exposure and HLA in healthy donors. Both 60 Vbeta primers and 13 Jbeta primers went into the PCR. Profiling relied on immunoSEQ multiplex PCR, and the TCRdb table lists in-frame clones only, not all of them. The table shows more than 95,000 clones, with around 82% occurring only once. The specimen was PBMCs. Receptors originate from a woman aged 40 to 55 in good health and CMV-seropositive.

This sequence joins TRBV19 and TRBJ2-2, with 11 bases matching TRBD2. Looked up from germline, CDR1 is LNHDA and CDR2 is SQIVND (reference sequence). V shed 3 bases, J shed 2 bases, and the junction held 2 bases outside the gene matches. The CDR3 sequence is 16 residues long. This chain's CDR3 is CASSMGTSGNTGELFF. The CDR3 coding sequence is TGTGCCAGTAGTATGGGGACTAGCGGTAACACCGGGGAGCTGTTTTTT. The complete variable domain, with remaining parts taken from reference TRBV19 and TRBJ2-2, reads DGGITQSPKYLFRKEGQNVTLSCEQNLNHDAMYWYRQDPGQGLRLIYYSQIVNDFQKGDIAEGYSVSREKKESFPLTVTSAQKNPTAFYLCASSMGTSGNTGELFFGEGSRLTVL.

The chain combines TRBV6-4 with TRBJ2-1, with a tentative D call TRBD1 (5 bases). Germline V lookup: CDR1 MRHNA, CDR2 SNTAGT. The CDR3 is 13 residues long. V was trimmed by 6 bases and J by 2 bases, leaving 8 bases between them. In DNA, the CDR3 is TGTGCCAGCAGCTCAGGGACCTACAATGAGCAGTTCTTC. This gives the protein CASSSGTYNEQFF.

The gene calls are TRBV5-1 and TRBJ2-7; TRBD2 agrees at 8 bases. The germline CDR1 and CDR2 sequences are SGHRS and YFSETQ. With 0 bases clipped from V and 3 bases from J, the junction kept 8 bases outside the gene matches. This CDR3 region has 16 residues. CDR3 sequence: CASSLGLAGGNYEQYF. CDR3 DNA: TGCGCCAGCAGCTTGGGTCTAGCGGGTGGAAACTACGAGCAGTACTTC.

This clone has only one observation. The rearrangement uses TRBV6-1 and TRBJ2-1, with TRBD2 matching 7 bases. CDR3 length: 14 amino acids. Germline V gene sequence: CDR1 MNHNS, CDR2 SASEGT. Trimming removed 8 bases from V and 9 bases from J; junction bases left unmatched: 13. CDR3 DNA: TGTGCCAGCGAATTTGACGGGAGGTTGGGTGAGCAGTTCTTC. Protein sequence: CASEFDGRLGEQFF.

The rearrangement joins TRBV19 to TRBJ1-1, with D maybe TRBD1 (6 bases). The CDR3 runs 13 residues. Per the germline V gene, CDR1 is LNHDA and CDR2 is SQIVND (reference sequence). V dropped 4 bases and J dropped 5 bases, with 11 bases sitting between them. CDR3 DNA: TGTGCCAGTAGTACCAACAGGGAAACTGAAGCTTTCTTT. This sequence encodes CASSTNRETEAFF.

The CDR3 spells CASSALDRENEKLFF. In DNA, the CDR3 is TGTGCCAGCAGCGCCCTGGACAGGGAGAATGAAAAACTGTTTTTT. J is TRBJ1-4 and V is TRBV9; the match to TRBD1 covers 8 bases. This CDR3 contains 15 residues. Looked up from germline, CDR1 is SGDLS and CDR2 is YYNGEE. V lost 3 bases and J lost 5; bases outside the gene matches: 6.

The chain employs TRBV5-6 and TRBJ2-7, with D maybe TRBD1 (5 bases). This CDR3 has 12 residues. CDR1 SGHDT and CDR2 YYEEEE come from the germline V gene. V lost 3 bases to trimming and J lost 6 bases, with 10 bases between them. CDR3 loop: CASSWGGAEQYF. The CDR3, as DNA: TGTGCCAGCAGCTGGGGTGGGGCCGAGCAGTACTTC.

This clone was recorded once. V usage is TRBV27 and J usage is TRBJ1-2; 8 positions match TRBD1. The CDR3 length is 12 residues. The V and J ends lost 6 bases and 8 bases, in that order; junction bases with no gene match: 5. Germline V gene sequence: CDR1 MNHEY, CDR2 SMNVEV (reference sequence). In DNA form, the CDR3 reads TGTGCCAGCAGGGACAGGGCCTCGGGCTACACCTTC. Translating gives CASRDRASGYTF.

The chain carries TRBV10-2 and TRBJ1-2; no definite D call. The CDR3 is made up of 13 amino acids. Trimming pared 2 bases from V and 4 bases from J, leaving 8 bases between. Germline CDR1 and CDR2: WSHSY and SAAADI. CDR3 sequence reads: CASSEAGGYGYTF. Here the CDR3 DNA reads TGCGCCAGCAGTGAGGCCGGTGGCTATGGCTACACCTTC.